The sequence of this T cell receptor beta chain was determined in a study of primary melanoma T cells and metastatic recurrence (dated by TCRdb to the early 2020s). With respect to the entire study: A total of 150 to 200 primary melanomas made up the cohort, all of stage T2 to T4 and more than 1 mm thick. The sequencing-derived T-cell fraction was compared with histopathological grading of tumor-infiltrating lymphocytes. Whether patient outcome could be predicted by T-cell fraction and T-cell repertoire clonality in primary melanoma tumors was the question this study put to the test. The T-cell fraction measured by TCR beta sequencing was compared against progression-free survival as the clinical outcome. Results and caveats for the whole study, not just this receptor: Progression-free survival prediction was reportedly improved more by adding T-cell fraction to tumor thickness than by adding any other histopathological variable. A T-cell fraction above 20% appeared protective regardless of ulceration status, mitotic rate or nodal disease. An effective T-cell-mediated antitumor response in primary melanoma was framed by the authors only as a suggestion, not a demonstrated mechanism. Progression-free survival was reportedly predicted by the tumor T-cell fraction independently of age, mitotic rate, ulceration and thickness.

The library came from the immunoSEQ multiplex PCR assay. Primary melanoma tumor tissue underwent high-throughput sequencing of the T-cell receptor beta chain. The authors' pipeline ran thus. Among the repertoire analyses were the distribution of insertions and deletions and the sharing of TCRB CDR3 between samples. A gradient-boosted model ranked how well the T-cell fraction predicted outcome compared with histopathological variables. Held by TCRdb, this immuneACCESS table contains in-frame sequences only and omits some clones. Under half of the omission traces to an unresolved V gene where checked; the cause of the rest is unknown. V, J and clone size are those of that table, while D and trimming were read from the DNA. The sample table records approximately 80 clones. To note about this clone: The antigen it binds to is not known. Within one base of it there is no much larger clone, and no base qualities were kept.

The primary melanoma of each patient had been surgically resected and was considered potentially curable but at risk of metastatic recurrence. The CDR3 starts with the cysteine, ends with the phenylalanine, and has 18 residues. Only the CDR3 portion is preserved as DNA: 54 bases, with reading frame beginning at the first base. The rearranged segments are TRBV22-1 and TRBJ2-6; the table's TRBD2 call for D was not verified on the DNA. TRBV22-1 is deemed a pseudogene. Material for sequencing was melanoma tumor tissue. The sequence came from a human donor with melanoma. The DNA sequence is as follows: TGTCCTGGGAGAAAGTCTGGAAGCGAACAAAGTCGGGCCAACGTCCTGACTTTC. Its protein reads: CPGRKSGSEQSRANVLTF.